This TCR beta chain comes out of a study of shared clonotypes between healthy human individuals. CDR1 SNHLY and CDR2 FYNNEI come from the germline V gene. Trimming took off 10 bases at V and 4 bases at J, with 19 bases between the two ends. There are 14 residues in the CDR3. Libraries were prepared by immunoSEQ multiplex PCR; TCRdb keeps only in-frame clonotypes and omits some of them. The repertoire holds about 990,000 clones, approximately 80% seen once, with roughly 0.55% in the top ten. Material: memory CD4+ T cells from PBMCs. Subset meaning: CD45RA-negative fraction. The sequence was obtained from a man aged 18 to 35 in good health. Some clones in this sample may be carry-over from other donors' samples. This chain joins TRBV2 and TRBJ1-1; D not certain. The CDR3 DNA sequence: TGTGCCACCTCAGCGGAGGGTTATTCCACTGAAGCTTTCTTT. Its translation is CATSAEGYSTEAFF.